This T cell receptor (beta chain) was obtained from a study of T cell clones after liver transplantation. About the study: Apart from a few HCV-positive recipients, transplants were for non-autoimmune, non-viral reasons.

Only in-frame clones appear in the TCRdb table, and some are missing; sequencing was by immunoSEQ multiplex PCR. The repertoire has about 74,000 clones, roughly 80% of them found once; the top ten carry 0.45% to 0.65%. Notes on this clone: Antigen unknown.

Regarding the study as a whole: These preliminary findings come from unstandardized post-transplant sampling times. Donor-reactive sequences fell more than third party-reactive ones, suggesting partial deletion.

CDR1 is MDHEN, CDR2 SYDVKM, per germline. This CDR3 is built from 15 residues. V lost 7 bases to trimming and J lost 0 bases, with 16 bases between them. The clonotype was recovered from a human donor who received a liver transplant. The sample here was CD4+ T cells from blood, taken before liver transplant. The gene calls are TRBV28 and TRBJ2-7, with D possibly TRBD2 on 5 matching bases. CDR3 in DNA: TGTGCCAGCACCCCCTTACTCGGGGTCTCCTACGAGCAGTACTTC. This encodes CASTPLLGVSYEQYF.